The 18 T cell receptor beta chains given below trace back to one sample, sequenced in a study of blood T cell repertoires in COVID-19 (dated by TCRdb to about 2020). The library relied on the immunoSEQ multiplex PCR assay. Drawn from immuneACCESS, this table holds only the in-frame rearrangements with V and J called that TCRdb kept. Clones are partly lost; checked studies trace under half to an unresolved V gene and leave the rest unexplained. The sample table records 55,000 to 75,000 clones; around 86% of these occur just once. Jointly, the top ten make up 6% to 8% of the sample. The sequencing input was peripheral blood. Receptors were obtained from a human donor with active COVID-19. The donor label of this sample is uncertain.

The rearrangement uses TRBV2 and TRBJ1-5; D is undetermined. CDR1 and CDR2 from the germline V gene are SNHLY and FYNNEI. The germline V and J ends were trimmed by 7 bases and 0 bases, with 7 bases remaining between them. This CDR3 spans 13 amino acids. CDR3 bases: TGTGCCAGCACCCGGGATAGCAATCAGCCCCAGCATTTT. Its protein is CASTRDSNQPQHF.

The chain combines TRBV19 with TRBJ2-7; TRBD1 agrees at 10 bases. Germline-derived CDR1 and CDR2 are LNHDA and SQIVND (reference sequence). V trimming: 5 bases; J trimming: 5 bases; junction bases outside the gene matches: 6. The CDR3 is 14 residues long. The CDR3 protein is CASSWGTGDNEQYF. The CDR3, as DNA: TGTGCCAGTAGTTGGGGGACAGGGGATAACGAGCAGTACTTC.

The V gene is TRBV25-1, the J gene TRBJ2-1; 7 nucleotides match TRBD1. The CDR3 has 14 amino acids. The germline CDR1 and CDR2 sequences are MGHDK and SYGVNS. The junction had 8 bases not matched to a gene; V was cut back by 4 bases and J by 8 bases. Here the CDR3 DNA reads TGTGCCAGCAGTGGCTGGGACAGCGTCGATGAGCAGTTCTTC. It yields the protein CASSGWDSVDEQFF.

V and J are TRBV9 and TRBJ2-1; 12 bases agree with TRBD2. The CDR3 covers 16 residues. V shed 0 bases and J 7 bases; nucleotides not matched to a gene: 5. The V gene's germline CDR1 is SGDLS and CDR2 YYNGEE. CDR3 amino acids: CASSVAPSGRVNEQFF. The CDR3 DNA reads TGTGCCAGCAGCGTAGCTCCTAGCGGGAGGGTAAATGAGCAGTTCTTC.

The J gene is TRBJ2-7, the V gene TRBV5-6; the D gene is possibly TRBD1 (5 bases). V dropped 1 base and J dropped 5 bases, with 19 bases sitting between them. Germline V lookup: CDR1 SGHDT, CDR2 YYEEEE. The CDR3 is made up of 16 amino acids. CDR3 nucleotide sequence: TGTGCCAGCAGCTTGAGGTTAATGGGGCCCCCCAACGAGCAGTACTTC. Its protein product is CASSLRLMGPPNEQYF.

This sequence joins TRBV9 and TRBJ2-3, with TRBD2 matching 12 bases. V lost 7 bases to trimming and J lost 7 bases; unmatched junction nucleotides: 10. Germline-derived CDR1 and CDR2 are SGDLS and YYNGEE. This CDR3 has 15 residues. The CDR3 spells CASAPLAGGANTQYF. In DNA, the CDR3 is TGTGCCAGCGCCCCACTAGCGGGGGGAGCGAATACGCAGTATTTT.

The chain recombines TRBV7-2 with TRBJ2-3; D may be TRBD2 (6 bases). V lost 4 bases and J lost 2, with 10 bases in between. CDR1 and CDR2 from the germline V gene are SGHTA and FQGNSA. The CDR3 has 14 residues. The CDR3 loop reads CASSSTGATDTQYF. For the CDR3, the DNA is TGTGCCAGCAGCTCCACGGGAGCCACAGATACGCAGTATTTT.

The chain employs TRBV7-8 and TRBJ2-2; a weak D match, TRBD1 (6 bases). The CDR3 runs to 16 residues. Deletions cut 3 bases from V and 5 bases from J, with 16 bases between. Germline CDR1 reads SGHVS; CDR2 reads FQNEAQ. The CDR3 region is CASSFLGGLDTGELFF. In nucleotides, the CDR3 is TGTGCCAGCAGCTTCCTTGGGGGCCTCGATACCGGGGAGCTGTTTTTT.

J is TRBJ2-6 and V is TRBV18, with 9 bases that match TRBD1. The J segment lost 4 bases and the V segment lost 3 bases, leaving 10 bases of the junction unmatched. CDR3 length equals 18 residues. Germline V CDR1 and CDR2: KGHSH, LQKENI. The CDR3: CASSPRTGALVGANVLTF. In DNA form, the CDR3 reads TGTGCCAGCTCACCCAGGACAGGGGCCCTAGTGGGGGCCAACGTCCTGACTTTC.

This chain uses TRBV9 with TRBJ2-3; 9 bases are a match to TRBD1. The CDR3 sequence is 16 residues long. Germline V gene sequence: CDR1 SGDLS, CDR2 YYNGEE. Germline trimming cut 1 base from V and 5 bases from J; bases unmatched to any gene: 8. Here the CDR3 reads CASSVLAGQGGDTQYF. As DNA, the CDR3 is TGTGCCAGCAGCGTATTGGCGGGACAGGGAGGAGATACGCAGTATTTT.

The gene calls are TRBV4-1 and TRBJ2-1; the match to TRBD2 covers 7 bases. This CDR3 has 15 residues. V dropped 0 bases and J dropped 10; count of bases not matched to a gene: 9. Germline V gives CDR1 MGHRA, CDR2 YSYEKL. The CDR3 is CASSQEPLSGGEQFF. DNA for the CDR3: TGCGCCAGCAGCCAAGAACCCCTATCGGGAGGAGAGCAGTTCTTC.

The chain uses TRBV6-5 and TRBJ2-5; D is uncertain. Trimming removed 0 bases at V and 5 bases at J, with 13 bases between. The CDR3 loop spans 15 amino acids. CDR1 and CDR2 (germline): MNHEY, SVGAGI. This CDR3 reads CASSYSTLPGETQYF. CDR3 nucleotide sequence: TGTGCCAGCAGTTACTCGACTTTACCCGGGGAGACCCAGTACTTC.

The CDR3 region has the DNA TGTGCCACTTCCTCCGGGGAATCACCCCTCCACTTT. Amino acid sequence: CATSSGESPLHF. This rearrangement joins TRBV27 to TRBJ1-6; D unclear. CDR3 length: 12 amino acids. Trimming stripped 10 bases from V and 10 bases from J, with 14 bases between. Germline values: CDR1 MNHEY, CDR2 SMNVEV (reference sequence).

This clone has just one count. J is TRBJ1-5 and V is TRBV5-5; D gene ambiguous. Germline CDR1 and CDR2: SGHKS and YYEKEE (reference sequence). CDR3 length equals 12 residues. The V and J ends lost 0 bases and 7 bases respectively, with 5 bases between them. For the CDR3, the DNA is TGTGCCAGCAGCTTGGTAGAACAGCCCCAGCATTTT. Amino acid sequence: CASSLVEQPQHF.

The rearrangement joins TRBV19 to TRBJ2-7; no firm D call. The germline V and J ends were trimmed by 3 bases and 3 bases, with 9 bases remaining between them. The germline V gene encodes CDR1 LNHDA and CDR2 SQIVND (reference sequence). The CDR3 contains 13 residues. CDR3: CASSILLDYEQYF. The DNA for the CDR3 is TGTGCCAGTAGTATCTTATTAGACTACGAGCAGTACTTC. Drawing the rest from reference TRBV19 and TRBJ2-7, the complete variable domain is DGGITQSPKYLFRKEGQNVTLSCEQNLNHDAMYWYRQDPGQGLRLIYYSQIVNDFQKGDIAEGYSVSREKKESFPLTVTSAQKNPTAFYLCASSILLDYEQYFGPGTRLTVT.

V and J are TRBV7-2 and TRBJ2-7; 10 bases line up with TRBD1. Trimming took 2 bases from V and 3 from J; bases not matched to a gene: 4. The CDR3 spans 15 residues. Looked up from germline, CDR1 is SGHTA and CDR2 is FQGNSA. In DNA form, the CDR3 reads TGTGCCAGCAGCTTACCGGACAGGGGGTTCTACGAGCAGTACTTC. Protein sequence: CASSLPDRGFYEQYF.

This clone was seen just once. V usage is TRBV14 and J usage is TRBJ2-3; D is unclear. CDR1 is SGHDN and CDR2 is FVKESK in the germline V gene. CDR3 length: 17 residues. V was trimmed by 0 bases and J by 2 bases, leaving 15 bases between them. This CDR3 reads CASSQDLAALHTDTQYF. Here the CDR3 DNA reads TGTGCCAGCAGCCAAGATTTGGCGGCTCTGCACACAGATACGCAGTATTTT.

A single count supports this clone. The CDR3: CASRIESNEQFF. The DNA for the CDR3 is TGTGCCAGCAGAATCGAGAGCAATGAGCAGTTCTTC. The chain is built from TRBV28 and TRBJ2-1; D gene ambiguous. The CDR3 runs 12 residues. Looked up from germline, CDR1 is MDHEN and CDR2 is SYDVKM. Deletions cut 6 bases from V and 6 bases from J, with 9 bases between.